This T cell receptor (beta chain) was recorded in a study of blood T cell repertoires in COVID-19. Study details: There were acute and convalescent COVID-19 samples, and they came from the United States, Italy and Spain.

Per the original methods: Researchers report that nucleated cell counts were estimated from reference gene primer amplification. Repertoires were generated with immunoSEQ multiplex PCR, while TCRdb's copy carries only in-frame clones and drops some. That table furnishes V, J and clone size, whereas the DNA furnished D and trimming. Of about 24,000 clones listed, 80% to 85% were seen once; the top ten hold less than 8.5%. The origin of this receptor is a man between 70 and 80 years old with acute or convalescent COVID-19. Material for sequencing was peripheral blood.

CDR3 protein: CASSQGNSHSPLHF. As DNA, the CDR3 is TGCGCCAGCAGCCAAGGAAACAGCCATTCACCCCTCCACTTT. The gene calls are TRBV4-3 and TRBJ1-6, with no clear D. V was pared by 1 base and J by 8 bases, with 9 bases between. The CDR3 has 14 residues. Germline lookup yields CDR1 LGHNA and CDR2 YSLEER.